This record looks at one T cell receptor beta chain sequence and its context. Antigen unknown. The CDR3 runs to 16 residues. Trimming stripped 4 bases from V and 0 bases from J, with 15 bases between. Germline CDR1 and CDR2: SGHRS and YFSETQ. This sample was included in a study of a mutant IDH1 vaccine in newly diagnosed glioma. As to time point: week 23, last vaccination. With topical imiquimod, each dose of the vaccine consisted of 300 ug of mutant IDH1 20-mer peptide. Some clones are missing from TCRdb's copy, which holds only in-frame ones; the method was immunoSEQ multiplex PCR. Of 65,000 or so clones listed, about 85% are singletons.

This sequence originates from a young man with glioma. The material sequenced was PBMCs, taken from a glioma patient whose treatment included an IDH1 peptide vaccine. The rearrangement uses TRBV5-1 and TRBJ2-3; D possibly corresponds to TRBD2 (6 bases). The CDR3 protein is CASSKDSGSSTDTQYF. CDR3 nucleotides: TGCGCCAGCAGCAAGGATAGCGGATCTAGCACAGATACGCAGTATTTT.